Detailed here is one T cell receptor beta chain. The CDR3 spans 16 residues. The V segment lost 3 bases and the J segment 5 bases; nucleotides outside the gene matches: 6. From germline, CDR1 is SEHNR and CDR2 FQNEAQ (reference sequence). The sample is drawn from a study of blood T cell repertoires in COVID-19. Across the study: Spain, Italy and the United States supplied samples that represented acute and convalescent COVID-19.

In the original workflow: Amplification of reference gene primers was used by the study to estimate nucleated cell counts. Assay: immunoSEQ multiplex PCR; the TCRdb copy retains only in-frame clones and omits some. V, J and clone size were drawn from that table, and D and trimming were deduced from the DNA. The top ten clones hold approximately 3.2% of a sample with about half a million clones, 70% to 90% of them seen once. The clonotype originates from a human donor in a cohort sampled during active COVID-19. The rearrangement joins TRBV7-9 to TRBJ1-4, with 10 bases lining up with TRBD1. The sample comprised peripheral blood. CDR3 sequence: CASSFGTGAMNEKLFF. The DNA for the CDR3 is TGTGCCAGCAGCTTCGGGACAGGGGCGATGAATGAAAAACTGTTTTTT.